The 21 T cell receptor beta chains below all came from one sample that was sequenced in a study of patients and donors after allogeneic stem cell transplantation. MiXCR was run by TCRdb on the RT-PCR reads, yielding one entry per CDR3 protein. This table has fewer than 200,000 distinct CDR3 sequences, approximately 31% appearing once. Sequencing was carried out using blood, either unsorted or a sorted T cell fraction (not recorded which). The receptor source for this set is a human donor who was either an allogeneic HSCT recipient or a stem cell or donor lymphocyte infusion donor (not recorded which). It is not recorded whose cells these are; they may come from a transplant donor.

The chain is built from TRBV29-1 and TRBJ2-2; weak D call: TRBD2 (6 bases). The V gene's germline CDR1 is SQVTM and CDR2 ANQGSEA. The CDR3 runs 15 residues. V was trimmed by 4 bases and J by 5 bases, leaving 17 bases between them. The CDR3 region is CSVVRGTPKTGELFF. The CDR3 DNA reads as TGCAGCGTTGTTCGCGGGACCCCTAAGACCGGGGAGCTGTTTTTT.

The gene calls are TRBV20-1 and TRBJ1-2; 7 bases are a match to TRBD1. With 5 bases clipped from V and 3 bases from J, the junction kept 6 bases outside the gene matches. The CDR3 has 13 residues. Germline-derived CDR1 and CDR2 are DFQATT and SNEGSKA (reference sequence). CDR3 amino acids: CSAGTVDDYGYTF. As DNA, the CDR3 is TGCAGTGCTGGGACAGTAGACGACTATGGCTACACCTTC.

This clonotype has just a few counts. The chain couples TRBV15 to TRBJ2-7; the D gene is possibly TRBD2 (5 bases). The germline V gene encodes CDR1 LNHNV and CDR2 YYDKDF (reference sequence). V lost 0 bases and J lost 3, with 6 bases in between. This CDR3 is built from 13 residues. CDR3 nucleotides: TGTGCCACCAGCAGAGATGGAGGCTACGAGCAGTACTTC. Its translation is CATSRDGGYEQYF.

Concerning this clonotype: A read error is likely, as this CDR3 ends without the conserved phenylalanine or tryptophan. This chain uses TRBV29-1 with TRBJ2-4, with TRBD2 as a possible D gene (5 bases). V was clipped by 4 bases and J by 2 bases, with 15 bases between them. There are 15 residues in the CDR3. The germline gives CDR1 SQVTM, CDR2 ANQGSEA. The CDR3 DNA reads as TGCAGCGTTGGCCCTGGAGGAGGAACCAAAAACATTCAGTACCTC. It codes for CSVGPGGGTKNIQYL.

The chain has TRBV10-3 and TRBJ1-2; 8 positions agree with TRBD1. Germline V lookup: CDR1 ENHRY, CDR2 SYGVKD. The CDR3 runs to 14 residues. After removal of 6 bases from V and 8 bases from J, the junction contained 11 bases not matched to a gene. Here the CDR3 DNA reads TGTGCCATCAGCCCTCTGACAGGGGAGGGAGGCTACACCTTC. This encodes CAISPLTGEGGYTF.

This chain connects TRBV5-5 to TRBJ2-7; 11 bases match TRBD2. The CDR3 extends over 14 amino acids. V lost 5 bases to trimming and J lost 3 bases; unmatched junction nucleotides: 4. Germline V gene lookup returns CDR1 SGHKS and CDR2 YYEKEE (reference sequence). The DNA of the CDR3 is TGTGCCAGCAGTCCCGGGACTAGCGGCTACGAGCAGTACTTC. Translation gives CASSPGTSGYEQYF.

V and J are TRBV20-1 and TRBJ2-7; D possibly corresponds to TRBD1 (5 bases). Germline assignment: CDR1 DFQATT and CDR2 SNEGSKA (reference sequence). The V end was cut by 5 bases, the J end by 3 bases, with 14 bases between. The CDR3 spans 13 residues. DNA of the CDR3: TGCAGTGCTCATGACAGCCGGAACTACGAGCAGTACTTC. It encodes CSAHDSRNYEQYF.

CDR3 in amino acids: CASAGSARGEQFF. As DNA, the CDR3 is TGTGCCAGCGCGGGATCCGCTAGGGGTGAGCAGTTCTTC. The gene calls are TRBV3-1 and TRBJ2-1; TRBD2 is a possible D gene (6 bases). The CDR3 has 13 amino acids. V lost 8 bases to trimming and J lost 9 bases, with 17 bases between them. Per germline, CDR1 LGHDT and CDR2 YNNKEL (reference sequence).

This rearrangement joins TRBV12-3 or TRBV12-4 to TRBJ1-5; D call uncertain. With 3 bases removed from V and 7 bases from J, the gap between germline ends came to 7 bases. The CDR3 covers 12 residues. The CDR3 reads CASSLSPQPQHF. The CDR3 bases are TGTGCCAGCAGTTTGTCTCCACAGCCCCAGCATTTT.

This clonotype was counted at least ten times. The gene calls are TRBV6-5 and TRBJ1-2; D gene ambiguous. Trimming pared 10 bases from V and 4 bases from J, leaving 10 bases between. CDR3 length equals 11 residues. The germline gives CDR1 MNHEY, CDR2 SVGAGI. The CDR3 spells CATKIAYGYTF. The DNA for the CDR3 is TGTGCCACCAAGATCGCCTATGGCTACACCTTC.

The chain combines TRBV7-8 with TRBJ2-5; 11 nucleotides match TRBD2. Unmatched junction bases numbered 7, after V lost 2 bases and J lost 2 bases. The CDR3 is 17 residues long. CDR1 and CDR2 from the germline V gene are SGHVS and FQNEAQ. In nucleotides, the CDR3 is TGTGCCAGCAGCTTACGTCTTAGCGGGAGGGGGCAAGAGACCCAGTACTTC. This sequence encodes CASSLRLSGRGQETQYF.

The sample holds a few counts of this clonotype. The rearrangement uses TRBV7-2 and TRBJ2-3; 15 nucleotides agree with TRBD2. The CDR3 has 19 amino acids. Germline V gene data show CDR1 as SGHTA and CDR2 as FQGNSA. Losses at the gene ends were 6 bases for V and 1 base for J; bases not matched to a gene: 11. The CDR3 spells CASRGPGLAGGKGTDTQYF. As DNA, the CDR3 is TGTGCCAGCAGAGGCCCGGGACTAGCGGGAGGAAAGGGCACAGATACGCAGTATTTT.

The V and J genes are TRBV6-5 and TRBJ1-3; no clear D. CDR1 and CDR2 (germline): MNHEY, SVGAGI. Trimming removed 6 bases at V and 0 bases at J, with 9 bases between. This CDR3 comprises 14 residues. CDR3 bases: TGTGCCAGCAGCCCACATTTCTCTGGAAACACCATATATTTT. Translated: CASSPHFSGNTIYF.

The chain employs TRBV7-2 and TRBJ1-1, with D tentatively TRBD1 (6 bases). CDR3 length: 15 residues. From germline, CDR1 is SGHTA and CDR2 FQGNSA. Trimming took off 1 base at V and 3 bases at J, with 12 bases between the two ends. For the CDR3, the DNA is TGTGCCAGCAGCTTAGTAGGGGGAGAGTACACTGAAGCTTTCTTT. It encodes CASSLVGGEYTEAFF.

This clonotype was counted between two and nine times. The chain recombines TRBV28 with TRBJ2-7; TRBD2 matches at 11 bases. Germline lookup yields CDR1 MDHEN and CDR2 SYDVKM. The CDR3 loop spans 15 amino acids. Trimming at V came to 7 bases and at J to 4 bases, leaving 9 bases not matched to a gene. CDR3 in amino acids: CASTNPSGRRYEQYF. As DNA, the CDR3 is TGTGCCAGCACCAACCCTAGCGGGAGGAGGTACGAGCAGTACTTC.

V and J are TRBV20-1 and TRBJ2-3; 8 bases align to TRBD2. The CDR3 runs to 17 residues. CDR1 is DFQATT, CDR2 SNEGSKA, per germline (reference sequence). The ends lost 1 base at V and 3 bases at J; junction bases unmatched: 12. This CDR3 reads CSARVLAGLGPTDTQYF. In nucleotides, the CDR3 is TGCAGTGCTAGAGTCTTAGCGGGGTTGGGCCCGACAGATACGCAGTATTTT.

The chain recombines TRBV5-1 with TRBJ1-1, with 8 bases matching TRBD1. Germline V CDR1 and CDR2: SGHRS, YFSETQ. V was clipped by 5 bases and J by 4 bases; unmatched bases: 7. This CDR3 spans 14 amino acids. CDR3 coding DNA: TGCGCCAGCAGGGGTACAGGGGGACCCACTGAAGCTTTCTTT. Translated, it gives CASRGTGGPTEAFF.

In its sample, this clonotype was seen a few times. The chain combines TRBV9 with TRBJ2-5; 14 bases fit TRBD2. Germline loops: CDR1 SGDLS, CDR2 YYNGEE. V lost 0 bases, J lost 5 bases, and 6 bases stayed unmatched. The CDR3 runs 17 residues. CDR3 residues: CASSVGGLAGVVETQYF. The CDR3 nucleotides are TGTGCCAGCAGCGTAGGGGGACTAGCGGGAGTAGTTGAGACCCAGTACTTC.

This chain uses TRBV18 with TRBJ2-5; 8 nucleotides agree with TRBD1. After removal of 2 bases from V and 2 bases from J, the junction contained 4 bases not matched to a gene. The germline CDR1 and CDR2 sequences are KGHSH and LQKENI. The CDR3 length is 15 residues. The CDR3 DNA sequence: TGTGCCAGCTCACCATTGACAGGGGCGCAAGAGACCCAGTACTTC. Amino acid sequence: CASSPLTGAQETQYF.

CDR3 in amino acids: CASSGQGGNQPQHF. CDR3 DNA sequence: TGTGCCAGCAGCGGACAGGGAGGCAATCAGCCCCAGCATTTT. This rearrangement joins TRBV16 to TRBJ1-5; 8 positions match TRBD1. Trimming cost V 5 bases and J 2 bases; bases outside gene matches: 2. CDR1 and CDR2 (germline): KGHSY, FQNENV. There are 14 residues in the CDR3.

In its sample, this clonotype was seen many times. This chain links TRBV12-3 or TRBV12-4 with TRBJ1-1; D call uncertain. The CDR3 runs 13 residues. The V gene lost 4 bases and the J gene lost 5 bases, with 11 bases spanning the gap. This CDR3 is CASSWRVWTEAFF. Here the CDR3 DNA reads TGTGCCAGCAGTTGGAGGGTGTGGACTGAAGCTTTCTTT.